This T cell receptor (beta chain) originates from a study of T cell responses to AZD1222 COVID-19 vaccine. Study-level findings and limits: Repertoire sampling was restricted to post-peak T cell response timepoints. CD4 TCRs associated with vaccination spanned spike, dominating at 160-218 and 743-854. Baseline seropositivity occurred in only a handful of AZD1222 recipients. The donor cohort was predominantly white British with a female majority, and clonal diversity may have been underestimated.

Regarding this clone: Its antigen is not identified.

Profiled with immunoSEQ multiplex PCR; TCRdb holds only in-frame clones, not every one. The sample has approximately 64,000 clones, approximately 90% seen once. Per the germline V gene, CDR1 is SGHNT and CDR2 is YENEEA. The length of the CDR3 is 15 residues. The ends lost 5 bases at V and 6 bases at J; junction bases unmatched: 8. The V gene is TRBV11-3, the J gene TRBJ2-1; 9 positions agree with TRBD2. The sequencing used peripheral blood, collected 28 days after the second dose of the MenACWY control vaccine. This clonotype was sampled from an adult who received the MenACWY meningococcal vaccine as a control. The CDR3 coding sequence is TGTGCCAGCAGCCCTAGCGGGACGGTGGCCAATGAGCAGTTCTTC. Protein: CASSPSGTVANEQFF.